This T cell receptor beta chain was sequenced for a study of OX40 agonist ivuxolimab in advanced cancers. About the full investigation: Ivuxolimab was an agonistic, fully human IgG2 monoclonal antibody directed against OX40 (CD134), a costimulatory receptor. Intravenous ivuxolimab was administered to patients every 2 weeks at six dose levels: 0.01, 0.1, 0.3, 1.5, 3 and 10 mg/kg. The paper reports the monotherapy dose-escalation portion (N of about 47 patients) of the phase I ivuxolimab trial. The point of sequencing TCRbeta in the periphery was to test whether ivuxolimab changed TCR sequence diversity and drove clonal T-cell expansion. The dose-escalation cohort was roughly 80% male with a mean age of around 64 years, ranging from roughly 23 to 90. Among the approximately 54 dose-escalation patients, around 19 had hepatocellular carcinoma, 15 or so melanoma, 9 renal cell carcinoma and 9 head and neck cancer. Partial responses were achieved by three dose-escalation patients, of whom one had hepatocellular carcinoma and two had cutaneous melanoma. Prior anti-PD-1, anti-PD-L1 or anti-CTLA-4 therapy was permitted, and about 40% of dose-escalation patients had received checkpoint inhibitors.

V and J lose 2 bases and 3 bases, and a span of 16 bases separates them. The CDR3 runs 16 residues from the cysteine to the phenylalanine. The sequence is cut down to CDR3 DNA, 48 bases in frame from base 1. The germline V gene yields SGHNT for CDR1 and YENEEA for CDR2. Study-wide conclusions, independent of this receptor: Low levels of normalized T-cell clonal expansion were also seen in some nonresponding patients. Which antigens the clonally expanded peripheral T cells were specific for was not determined. After ivuxolimab, more expanded clones were found on average in CD8+ T cells than in CD4+ T cells. At doses of 0.1 to 3.0 mg/kg, clonal expansion of both CD4+ and CD8+ T cells in blood was seen between baseline and week 6. Partial responders in the 0.1-3.0 mg/kg groups had among the lowest normalized peripheral clonal expansion, especially among CD8+ T cells.

In the case of this clone: The antigen this receptor binds is unknown. There are no base qualities to consult, and no much larger clone falls within one base.

Patients with autoimmune disease history or receiving systemic immunosuppression were excluded from the trial. Peripheral blood for TCR sequencing was drawn from every dose cohort at baseline, at cycle 4 day 1 and at cycle 7 day 1. The samples were taken from a phase I, first-in-human, multicenter, open-label dose-escalation trial of ivuxolimab. Adults with locally advanced or metastatic melanoma, renal cell, hepatocellular, or head and neck squamous cell carcinoma were enrolled in the trial. Before TCR sequencing, CD4+ and CD8+ T cells were separately sorted from peripheral blood. Genomic DNA was extracted from sorted cells for sequencing of the TCRbeta CDR3 region. TCRbeta CDR3 regions were sequenced using the immunoSEQ Assay. Held by TCRdb, this immuneACCESS table contains in-frame sequences only and omits some clones. Under half of the omission traces to an unresolved V gene where checked; the cause of the rest is unknown. The sample includes approximately 71,000 clones, with around 83% observed a single time. Roughly 0.8% of the sample goes to the ten largest clones.

This receptor was obtained from an adult with an advanced solid tumor such as melanoma, head and neck, liver or kidney cancer. The source was CD4+ or CD8+ T cells sorted from blood, collected in a trial of the OX40 agonist ivuxolimab. In this chain, TRBV11-3 is recombined with TRBJ2-5; possibly the D gene is TRBD2, per 5 matching bases. CDR3 sequence: CASSLHQRRSEETQYF. The DNA sequence follows: TGTGCCAGCAGCTTACACCAACGGAGGTCCGAAGAGACCCAGTACTTC.